The subject of this entry is one T cell receptor beta chain. What it binds is unknown. The data derive from a study of shared clonotypes between healthy human individuals. CD45RO negativity and positive selection for CCR7 defined naive CD8 cells, a population that excluded terminally differentiated effector memory CD45RA+ cells. The data were produced by immunoSEQ multiplex PCR, yet TCRdb's version contains in-frame clones alone and is incomplete. In the table there are a few million clones, around 93% of which are singletons. The study, taken as a whole, reports: Generation probabilities of non-shared clonotypes were lower (relative to those shared by all four donors).

V shed 1 base, J shed 8 bases, and the junction held 4 bases outside the gene matches. The CDR3 extends over 14 amino acids. CDR1 is MGHRA, CDR2 YSYEKL, per germline. The specimen was naive CD8+ T cells from PBMCs. The chain is built from TRBV4-1 and TRBJ1-4; 7 bases align to TRBD1. The TCR originated in a man between 18 and 35 years old in good health. Some clones in this sample may be carry-over from other donors' samples. The CDR3 bases are TGCGCCAGCAGCCAAGGCAGGGGGTTAGAAAAACTGTTTTTT. Translated, it gives CASSQGRGLEKLFF.